The clone carrying this TCR beta chain was seen at least ten times. First-strand cDNA used TRAV- and TRBV-specific primers, covering alpha and beta chains. A constant-region primer paired with the V-primer adapter amplified TCRs over around 18 PCR cycles. Isolated mRNA underwent amplification by in vitro transcription. Each CDR3 protein is one row after TCRdb ran MiXCR on the reads. The sample yields more than 90,000 distinct CDR3 sequences, roughly 20% seen once. This entry belongs to a study of low-dose radiotherapy and immunotherapy resistance in tumors. Study overall: Cohort 1 got 0.5 Gy per fraction every 2 weeks, 6.5 Gy in total.

Time point denoted: after trial treatment. Treatment given: LDRT plus nivolumab, ipilimumab, low-dose cyclophosphamide and aspirin (RACIN trial). Patients who could take part had advanced solid tumors with no tumor-infiltrating lymphocytes. CDR3 length: 14 residues. Trimming removed 4 bases at V and 2 bases at J, with 10 bases between. In germline, CDR1 is SNHLY, CDR2 FYNNEI. The sequence came from a male donor with prostate cancer. The sample in question was PBMCs, obtained after low-dose radiotherapy plus immunotherapy. The chain couples TRBV2 to TRBJ2-3, with D possibly TRBD1 on 6 matching bases. The CDR3 protein is CASSGWDNTDTQYF. CDR3 in DNA: TGTGCCAGCAGTGGGTGGGACAACACAGATACGCAGTATTTT.